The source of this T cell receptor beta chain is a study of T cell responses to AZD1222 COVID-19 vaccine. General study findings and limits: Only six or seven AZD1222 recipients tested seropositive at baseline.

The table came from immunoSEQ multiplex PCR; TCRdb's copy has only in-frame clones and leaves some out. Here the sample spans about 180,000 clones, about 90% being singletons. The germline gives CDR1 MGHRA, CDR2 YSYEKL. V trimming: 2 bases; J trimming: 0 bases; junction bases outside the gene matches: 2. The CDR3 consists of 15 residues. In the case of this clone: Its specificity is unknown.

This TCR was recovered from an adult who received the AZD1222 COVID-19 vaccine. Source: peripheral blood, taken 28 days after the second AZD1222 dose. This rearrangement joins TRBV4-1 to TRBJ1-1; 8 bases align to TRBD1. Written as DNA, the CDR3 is TGCGCCAGCAGCCAATCGGGACAGGTGAACACTGAAGCTTTCTTT. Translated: CASSQSGQVNTEAFF.